The clone carrying this T cell receptor beta chain was recorded a few times. The antigen is unknown. The data were taken from a study of post-analysis software for immune sequencing data. Study-wide findings and caveats: The study found TRBV5-6, TRBV5-1 and TRBV20-1 among 5 or 6 TRBV segments more frequent in patients than controls.

CDR3 length: 16 residues. CDR1 is DFQATT, CDR2 SNEGSKA, per germline (reference sequence). Trimming pared 0 bases from V and 4 bases from J, leaving 18 bases between. TCR beta libraries were prepared from cDNA with unique molecular identifiers. MiXCR was run by TCRdb on the PCR reads, yielding one entry per CDR3 protein. Altogether 650,000 to 900,000 distinct CDR3 sequences are present, 35% to 55% being singletons, with the ten largest covering just under 5%. Material for sequencing was blood. The sequence derives from a girl aged 10 to 17 with multiple sclerosis. The chain joins TRBV20-1 to TRBJ2-5; possibly TRBD2 for D (5 bases). CDR3 nucleotide sequence: TGCAGTGCTAGAGATCCTCCCGGGGTGGCGGGAGAGACCCAGTACTTC. Its protein product is CSARDPPGVAGETQYF.